These 29 T cell receptor beta chains were sequenced from one sample in a study of T cells in Graves' hyperthyroidism and ophthalmopathy. Amplification yielded TCR beta CDR3 regions, with RNA transcripts as the source. TCR CDR3 underwent first-round RT-PCR with the HTBI primer set. TCRdb re-called the multiplex PCR reads through MiXCR, storing one row per CDR3 protein. The sample yields over 350,000 distinct CDR3 sequences, around 15% seen once. The sequenced material came from blood. These receptor sequences come from a man between 18 and 35 years old with Graves' ophthalmopathy.

This clonotype was detected ten times or more. V gene TRBV13 combines with J gene TRBJ2-1; tentative D call: TRBD2 (6 bases). The CDR3 length is 15 residues. Germline CDR1 reads PRHDT; CDR2 reads FYEKMQ (reference sequence). The germline V and J ends were trimmed by 4 bases and 9 bases, with 19 bases remaining between them. The CDR3 DNA reads as TGTGCCAGCAGCTCCCTCGGCGGGATCGGCGGTGAGCAGTTCTTC. This gives the protein CASSSLGGIGGEQFF.

The chain employs TRBV6-5 and TRBJ1-6, with 9 bases identical to TRBD1. Trimming took 0 bases from V and 8 from J; bases not matched to a gene: 2. CDR3 size: 15 residues. Germline V CDR1 and CDR2: MNHEY, SVGAGI. Here the CDR3 reads CASSYSGQGDSPLHF. Here the CDR3 DNA reads TGTGCCAGCAGTTACTCGGGACAGGGTGATTCACCCCTCCACTTT.

To note about this clonotype: A much larger clone differs from this one at a single base, so this may be a read error. The gene calls are TRBV11-3 and TRBJ2-1; 14 bases match TRBD2. The CDR3 has 17 amino acids. The germline V gene has CDR1 SGHNT and CDR2 YENEEA. The chain's CDR3 is CTSSSRLAGGQGNEQFF. In DNA form, the CDR3 reads TGTACCAGCAGCTCAAGACTAGCGGGGGGGCAAGGCAATGAGCAGTTCTTC.

This clonotype has a count of ten or more. The chain has TRBV6-6 and TRBJ2-5, with a possible D match to TRBD2 (5 bases). The ends were cut back, 0 bases at V and 2 bases at J, with 10 bases in the middle. The CDR3 totals 15 residues. Germline V gene data show CDR1 as MNHNY and CDR2 as SVGAGI (reference sequence). This CDR3 reads CASSYSRGLQETQYF. The CDR3 nucleotides are TGTGCCAGCAGTTACTCGAGAGGGTTACAAGAGACCCAGTACTTC.

The chain combines TRBV4-1 with TRBJ1-2, with D possibly matching TRBD1 (6 bases). V was cut by 4 bases and J by 6 bases, with 21 bases left in between. The CDR3 sequence is 16 residues long. CDR1 MGHRA and CDR2 YSYEKL come from the germline V gene. CDR3 region: CASSRGSGGGAHGYTF. CDR3 in DNA: TGCGCCAGCAGCCGCGGCTCCGGGGGGGGCGCCCATGGCTACACCTTC.

This clonotype was observed a handful of times. CDR3 amino acids: CASSQEAGQAATDTQYF. The DNA of the CDR3 is TGCGCCAGCAGCCAAGAGGCCGGGCAGGCCGCCACAGATACGCAGTATTTT. The chain carries TRBV4-1 and TRBJ2-3; D not resolved. Germline V gene sequence: CDR1 MGHRA, CDR2 YSYEKL. Trimming removed 0 bases from V and 2 bases from J, with 15 bases in between. CDR3 length: 17 amino acids.

At least ten counts were recorded for this clonotype. J is TRBJ1-4 and V is TRBV4-1; no definite D call. The V end lost 0 bases, the J end lost 4 bases, and 9 bases lay between the germline ends. Germline V CDR1 and CDR2: MGHRA, YSYEKL. This CDR3 comprises 15 residues. The CDR3 region has the DNA TGCGCCAGCAGCCAAGATTGGTCCTATAATGAAAAACTGTTTTTT. It is translated as CASSQDWSYNEKLFF.

This clonotype was found many times. The chain couples TRBV28 to TRBJ1-1, with 11 bases identical to TRBD1. This CDR3 is built from 16 residues. V gave up 5 bases and J gave up 10 bases; unmatched junction bases: 15. CDR1 is MDHEN and CDR2 is SYDVKM in the germline V gene. This chain's CDR3 is CASSTSGEVGQGAAFF. Here the CDR3 DNA reads TGTGCCAGCAGTACAAGCGGAGAGGTCGGACAGGGGGCAGCTTTCTTT.

Points on this clonotype: Since a much larger clone is just one base distant, this may be a read error. The conserved phenylalanine or tryptophan is not found at the CDR3 terminus, so this likely reflects a read error. This sequence joins TRBV19 and TRBJ2-1; 9 bases match TRBD2. Germline CDR1 LNHDA, CDR2 SQIVND (reference sequence). J gave up 2 bases and V 5 bases, and 7 bases lay outside the gene matches. The CDR3 spans 16 residues. This chain's CDR3 is CASSFRLAATYNEQFL. The DNA for the CDR3 is TGTGCCAGTAGTTTCCGACTAGCGGCCACCTACAATGAGCAGTTCCTC.

In its sample, this clonotype was seen a few times. V and J are TRBV5-1 and TRBJ2-1, with a tentative D call TRBD2 (5 bases). The CDR3 has 15 residues. Germline lookup yields CDR1 SGHRS and CDR2 YFSETQ. Deletions cut 4 bases from V and 0 bases from J, with 11 bases between. CDR3 amino acids: CASSRRDSSYNEQFF. The CDR3 nucleotides are TGCGCCAGCAGCCGCCGGGATAGCTCCTACAATGAGCAGTTCTTC.

In this sample, this clonotype turned up many times. CDR3 DNA: TGTGCCACGACACCCGACAGGGCTGGGGCCAACGTCCTGACTTTC. Protein sequence: CATTPDRAGANVLTF. V gene TRBV27 combines with J gene TRBJ2-6, with TRBD1 matching 7 bases. Germline V lookup: CDR1 MNHEY, CDR2 SMNVEV (reference sequence). CDR3 length equals 15 residues. V shed 10 bases, J shed 2 bases, and the junction held 8 bases outside the gene matches.

This clonotype was seen repeatedly, ten times or more. The chain links TRBV6-1 to TRBJ2-4; TRBD2 is a possible D gene (5 bases). CDR3 length: 14 amino acids. The V and J ends lost 5 bases and 6 bases respectively, with 14 bases between them. Germline V gives CDR1 MNHNS, CDR2 SASEGT. CDR3 sequence (DNA): TGTGCCAGCAGTTTCGTTGGAGGAGGAAACATTCAGTACTTC. Amino acid sequence: CASSFVGGGNIQYF.

The count of this clonotype is one. This rearrangement joins TRBV6-4 to TRBJ2-1; 13 positions agree with TRBD2. The CDR3 is 15 residues long. Trimming at V came to 6 bases and at J to 6 bases, leaving 5 bases not matched to a gene. The germline CDR1 and CDR2 sequences are MRHNA and SNTAGT. The CDR3 coding sequence is TGTGCCAGCAGACAACTAGCGGGGGGGTCCAATGAGCAGTTCTTC. This translates into CASRQLAGGSNEQFF.

This clonotype was counted a few times. This chain uses TRBV3-1 with TRBJ2-7; TRBD2 aligns across 9 bases. The CDR3 is 14 amino acids. The germline V gene encodes CDR1 LGHDT and CDR2 YNNKEL (reference sequence). After removal of 2 bases from V and 3 bases from J, the junction contained 2 bases not matched to a gene. CDR3 sequence: CASSQPSGNYEQYF. DNA of the CDR3: TGTGCCAGCAGCCAACCTAGCGGGAACTACGAGCAGTACTTC.

This clonotype appeared many times. The rearrangement links TRBV5-1 to TRBJ1-2, with unresolved D. This CDR3 region has 15 residues. Germline values: CDR1 SGHRS, CDR2 YFSETQ. Trimming took 4 bases from V and 8 from J, leaving 21 bases between them. For the CDR3, the DNA is TGCGCCAGCAGCCTATCGACCGGACGGACCCAAGGCTACACCTTC. It encodes CASSLSTGRTQGYTF.

This clonotype was counted at least ten times. The chain recombines TRBV20-1 with TRBJ2-1; 8 nucleotides align to TRBD2. Losses at the gene ends were 6 bases for V and 5 bases for J; bases not matched to a gene: 6. Germline-derived CDR1 and CDR2 are DFQATT and SNEGSKA (reference sequence). The CDR3 sequence is 13 residues long. The CDR3 DNA sequence: TGCAGTGCGCCTCAGACTAGCGACAATGAGCAGTTCTTC. Translation: CSAPQTSDNEQFF.

V and J are TRBV30 and TRBJ1-4; tentative D call: TRBD1 (5 bases). CDR3 length equals 14 residues. Trimming removed 2 bases at V and 0 bases at J, with 7 bases between. The germline CDR1 and CDR2 sequences are GTSNPN and SVGIG (reference sequence). CDR3 residues: CAWSRDATNEKLFF. CDR3 DNA: TGTGCCTGGAGTCGGGACGCAACTAATGAAAAACTGTTTTTT. The variable domain in full, completed from reference TRBV30 and TRBJ1-4, reads SQTIHQWPATLVQPVGSPLSLECTVEGTSNPNLYWYRQAAGRGLQLLFYSVGIGQISSEVPQNLSASRPQDRQFILSSKKLLLSDSGFYLCAWSRDATNEKLFFGSGTQLSVL.

This chain links TRBV6-1 with TRBJ2-4; 7 nucleotides agree with TRBD1. Germline trimming cut 6 bases from V and 3 bases from J; bases unmatched to any gene: 8. This CDR3 region has 15 residues. The germline V gene has CDR1 MNHNS and CDR2 SASEGT. CDR3 protein: CASSLQGPGKNIQYF. The CDR3 DNA reads TGTGCCAGCAGCTTACAGGGGCCGGGCAAAAACATTCAGTACTTC.

The rearrangement uses TRBV7-2 and TRBJ2-1, with TRBD1 identical over 8 bases. The length of the CDR3 is 17 residues. Unmatched junction bases numbered 9, after V lost 1 base and J lost 4 bases. The germline V gene has CDR1 SGHTA and CDR2 FQGNSA. For the CDR3, the DNA is TGTGCCAGCAGCTTAGGATTACCGGGACAGGTGTACAATGAGCAGTTCTTC. Protein sequence: CASSLGLPGQVYNEQFF.

This clonotype was seen ten or more times. This sequence joins TRBV10-3 and TRBJ2-1, with D tentatively TRBD1 or TRBD2 (5 bases each). The V end lost 4 bases, the J end lost 5 bases, and 6 bases lay between the germline ends. The germline gives CDR1 ENHRY, CDR2 SYGVKD. This CDR3 is built from 12 residues. DNA for the CDR3: TGTGCCATCAGTGGGGGACACAATGAGCAGTTCTTC. This gives the protein CAISGGHNEQFF.

This clonotype was observed a few times. The rearrangement uses TRBV18 and TRBJ2-2; D may be TRBD1 or TRBD2 (5 bases each). V gave up 0 bases and J gave up 4 bases, with 6 bases separating them. The CDR3 has 14 residues. Germline V gene data show CDR1 as KGHSH and CDR2 as LQKENI. The CDR3 DNA is TGTGCCAGCTCACCACCGAGGGGCACCGGGGAGCTGTTTTTT. This sequence encodes CASSPPRGTGELFF.

In this sample, this clonotype turned up many times. The genes are TRBV18 and TRBJ2-7; the match to TRBD2 covers 8 bases. V shed 5 bases, J shed 6 bases, and the junction held 12 bases outside the gene matches. CDR3 length equals 15 residues. CDR1 and CDR2 from the germline V gene are KGHSH and LQKENI. CDR3 sequence: CASSYDNSGSPEQYF. The CDR3 coding sequence is TGTGCCAGCTCATACGATAACAGCGGGAGCCCCGAGCAGTACTTC.

The chain uses TRBV15 and TRBJ2-7; no definite D call. The V gene lost 1 base and the J gene lost 5 bases, with 12 bases spanning the gap. Germline loops: CDR1 LNHNV, CDR2 YYDKDF (reference sequence). This CDR3 region has 14 residues. This CDR3 is CATSRGPSADEQYF. The CDR3 region has the DNA TGTGCCACCAGCAGAGGCCCCTCCGCGGACGAGCAGTACTTC.

The CDR3 bases are TGTGCCAGCAGCTTCAGGACTAGCGGGGGGGCAAGAGATACGCAGTATTTT. Amino acid sequence: CASSFRTSGGARDTQYF. The chain has TRBV7-9 and TRBJ2-3, with 15 positions matching TRBD2. V lost 3 bases and J lost 5; bases outside the gene matches: 6. The germline CDR1 and CDR2 sequences are SEHNR and FQNEAQ (reference sequence). The CDR3 length is 17 residues.

This clonotype was picked up many times. The chain joins TRBV13 to TRBJ2-7; 7 positions agree with TRBD1. V was pared by 3 bases and J by 5 bases, with 7 bases of the junction left unmatched. Germline CDR1 reads PRHDT; CDR2 reads FYEKMQ (reference sequence). The CDR3 has 14 amino acids. The CDR3 spells CASSLSDRPHEQYF. DNA for the CDR3: TGTGCCAGCAGCTTGTCGGACAGGCCCCACGAGCAGTACTTC.

The table lists this clonotype with many counts. The chain uses TRBV2 and TRBJ2-4; the match to TRBD2 covers 8 bases. CDR1 and CDR2 from the germline V gene are SNHLY and FYNNEI. V lost 8 bases and J lost 8; bases outside the gene matches: 14. This CDR3 has 15 residues. The CDR3 DNA is TGTGCCAGCCGGGCGCTTAGCGGGGCCGGGGACATTCAGTACTTC. Encoded protein: CASRALSGAGDIQYF.

The chain carries TRBV5-6 and TRBJ2-5; 12 bases agree with TRBD2. The CDR3 has 17 residues. Germline V gene sequence: CDR1 SGHDT, CDR2 YYEEEE. With V trimmed by 2 bases and J by 4 bases, 9 bases remained unmatched. The CDR3 DNA sequence: TGTGCCAGCAGCTTTCTCGGGGCTAGCGGGGGGGCAGAGACCCAGTACTTC. Residues: CASSFLGASGGAETQYF.

There are a few counts of this clonotype. The chain joins TRBV30 to TRBJ2-2, with a weak D call TRBD1 (6 bases). CDR1 and CDR2 from the germline V gene are GTSNPN and SVGIG (reference sequence). V was cut by 1 base and J by 0 bases, with 15 bases left in between. This CDR3 has 17 amino acids. The CDR3 region has the DNA TGTGCCTGGAGTGCCTTGGTACAGGGAGCGAACACCGGGGAGCTGTTTTTT. This translates into CAWSALVQGANTGELFF.

This clonotype appeared a few times. A much larger clone lies a single base off, so this may be a read error. Here the CDR3 reads CASSEGQFNSYGQYF. The CDR3 nucleotides are TGCGCCAGCAGCGAAGGACAGTTTAACTCCTACGGGCAGTACTTC. The chain recombines TRBV5-1 with TRBJ2-7, with a possible D match to TRBD1 (6 bases). Germline V gene data show CDR1 as SGHRS and CDR2 as YFSETQ. The CDR3 totals 15 residues. Based on the CDR3 plus reference TRBV5-1 and TRBJ2-7, the full variable domain is KAGVTQTPRYLIKTRGQQVTLSCSPISGHRSVSWYQQTPGQGLQFLFEYFSETQRNKGNFPGRFSGRQFSNSRSEMNVSTLELGDSALYLCASSEGQFNSYGQYFGPGTRLTVT.